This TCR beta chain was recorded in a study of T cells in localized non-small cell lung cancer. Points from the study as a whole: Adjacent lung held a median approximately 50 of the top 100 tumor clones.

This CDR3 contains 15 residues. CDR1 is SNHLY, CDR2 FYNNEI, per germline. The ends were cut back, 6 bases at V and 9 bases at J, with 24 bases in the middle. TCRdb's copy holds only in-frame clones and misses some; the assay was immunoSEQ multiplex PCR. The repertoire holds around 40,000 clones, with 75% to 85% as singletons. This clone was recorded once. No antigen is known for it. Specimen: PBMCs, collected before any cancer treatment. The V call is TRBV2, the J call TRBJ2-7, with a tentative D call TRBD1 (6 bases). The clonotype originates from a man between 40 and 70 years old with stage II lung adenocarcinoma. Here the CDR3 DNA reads TGTGCCAGCAGACTCACCAGGGGCCCCGCCTTTGCGCAGTACTTC. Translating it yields CASRLTRGPAFAQYF. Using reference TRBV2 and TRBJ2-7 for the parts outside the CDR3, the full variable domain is EPEVTQTPSHQVTQMGQEVILRCVPISNHLYFYWYRQILGQKVEFLVSFYNNEISEKSEIFDDQFSVERPDGSNFTLKIRSTKLEDSAMYFCASRLTRGPAFAQYFGPGTRLTVT.